A single sample gave rise to the 26 T cell receptor beta chains below, sequenced in a study of blood T cell repertoires in COVID-19. Sequencing used immunoSEQ multiplex PCR; TCRdb keeps in-frame clones, though not all of them. The data contain about 56,000 clones, around 80% of them seen just once; the ten biggest clones take up approximately 12%. Specimen: peripheral blood. Receptors were obtained from a woman of 80 years or more with acute or convalescent COVID-19.

The chain recombines TRBV4-1 with TRBJ2-7; 7 nucleotides agree with TRBD2. This CDR3 has 15 amino acids. The V segment lost 7 bases and the J segment 0 bases; nucleotides outside the gene matches: 9. Germline V gene data show CDR1 as MGHRA and CDR2 as YSYEKL. CDR3 DNA sequence: TGCGCCAGCACATCTAGCGGAGGGCTCTCCTACGAGCAGTACTTC. Amino acid sequence: CASTSSGGLSYEQYF.

V usage is TRBV29-1 and J usage is TRBJ2-3; the D is unclear. Trimming pared 3 bases from V and 1 base from J, leaving 5 bases between. CDR1 and CDR2 from the germline V gene are SQVTM and ANQGSEA. The CDR3 contains 12 residues. The DNA for the CDR3 is TGCAGCGTTGATTCGGGCACAGATACGCAGTATTTT. Translated, it gives CSVDSGTDTQYF.

The V gene is TRBV19, the J gene TRBJ2-4, with D perhaps TRBD1 (5 bases). The CDR3 contains 13 residues. The V end lost 3 bases, the J end lost 4 bases, and 7 bases lay between the germline ends. The germline V gene has CDR1 LNHDA and CDR2 SQIVND (reference sequence). CDR3 loop: CASSITGKNIQYF. CDR3 sequence (DNA): TGTGCCAGTAGTATTACAGGAAAAAACATTCAGTACTTC.

In this sample, this clone turned up a few times. The chain joins TRBV12-5 to TRBJ2-7; the D is unclear. V lost 2 bases to trimming and J lost 6 bases, with 11 bases between them. The CDR3 extends over 13 amino acids. Germline V CDR1 and CDR2: LGHNT, FRNRAP. CDR3: CASGLPARAEQYF. DNA for the CDR3: TGTGCTAGTGGTTTGCCCGCGAGAGCCGAGCAGTACTTC.

The chain employs TRBV7-9 and TRBJ2-2, with D perhaps TRBD2 (5 bases). V was shortened by 1 base and J by 2 bases, with 14 bases between the two germline ends. This CDR3 is built from 17 residues. The germline CDR1 and CDR2 sequences are SEHNR and FQNEAQ (reference sequence). The DNA for the CDR3 is TGTGCCAGCAGCTTAGATGCGAGAGGGCGAAACACCGGGGAGCTGTTTTTT. Its translation is CASSLDARGRNTGELFF.

In the case of this clone: The same CDR3 is also encoded by other DNA sequences in this sample. The chain links TRBV7-9 to TRBJ1-2; D is possibly TRBD1 (6 bases). V was trimmed by 7 bases and J by 7 bases, leaving 19 bases between them. The CDR3 has 14 amino acids. The germline V gene encodes CDR1 SEHNR and CDR2 FQNEAQ (reference sequence). CDR3 coding DNA: TGTGCCAGCATCGAGGGGGGGGCAGCACTTGGCTACACCTTC. Translated: CASIEGGAALGYTF.

The chain recombines TRBV5-8 with TRBJ2-2, with TRBD1 matching 9 bases. Per the germline V gene, CDR1 is SGHTS and CDR2 is YDEGEE. The CDR3 runs to 16 residues. Losses at the gene ends were 6 bases for V and 8 bases for J; bases not matched to a gene: 14. The CDR3 coding sequence is TGTGCCAGCATCATAAGGCGGGGGACAGGGCCGGGGGAGCTGTTTTTT. It translates to CASIIRRGTGPGELFF.

V gene TRBV2 combines with J gene TRBJ2-5; D perhaps matches TRBD1 (6 bases). This CDR3 has 16 residues. The germline V and J ends were trimmed by 6 bases and 1 base, with 18 bases remaining between them. Germline CDR1 SNHLY, CDR2 FYNNEI. The CDR3, as DNA: TGTGCCAGCAGGAAGGGGGACAAGTCTACCCAAGAGACCCAGTACTTC. Its protein product is CASRKGDKSTQETQYF.

The V and J genes are TRBV19 and TRBJ1-6; 7 positions agree with TRBD1. There are 13 residues in the CDR3. Germline V gene data show CDR1 as LNHDA and CDR2 as SQIVND (reference sequence). The trim removed 9 bases at V and 10 bases at J, leaving 9 bases unmatched. For the CDR3, the DNA is TGTGCCAGCAAGACAGGGAACTTATCACCCCTCCACTTT. Translation: CASKTGNLSPLHF.

This clone was detected only a few times. The V and J genes are TRBV7-9 and TRBJ2-5; a weak D match, TRBD1 (6 bases). Trimming left V 5 bases short and J 2 bases short, with 12 bases between. The CDR3 spans 14 residues. CDR1 and CDR2 (germline): SEHNR, FQNEAQ (reference sequence). The chain's CDR3 is CASSTRTEQETQYF. The CDR3 nucleotides read TGTGCCAGCAGCACAAGGACAGAACAAGAGACCCAGTACTTC.

This sequence joins TRBV4-1 and TRBJ1-5; D might be TRBD1 (6 bases). The CDR3 extends over 15 amino acids. CDR1 and CDR2 (germline): MGHRA, YSYEKL. The V gene lost 2 bases and the J gene lost 1 base, with 9 bases spanning the gap. CDR3 loop: CASSQWTASNQPQHF. Written as DNA, the CDR3 is TGCGCCAGCAGCCAATGGACAGCGAGCAATCAGCCCCAGCATTTT.

The V call is TRBV15, the J call TRBJ2-3; TRBD1 matches at 8 bases. Per germline, CDR1 LNHNV and CDR2 YYDKDF (reference sequence). Unmatched junction bases numbered 7, after V lost 3 bases and J lost 2 bases. This CDR3 region has 16 residues. The CDR3 spells CATSRRTGRFTDTQYF. The CDR3 coding sequence is TGTGCCACCAGCAGGAGGACAGGGAGATTCACAGATACGCAGTATTTT.

This clone was recorded only once. This sequence joins TRBV30 and TRBJ1-1; a weak D match, TRBD1 (5 bases). This CDR3 contains 14 residues. Germline V gene lookup returns CDR1 GTSNPN and CDR2 SVGIG (reference sequence). Trimming removed 3 bases from V and 5 bases from J, with 16 bases in between. The CDR3 region has the DNA TGTGCCTGGAGCGCATCAGGGAGGAGGACTGAAGCTTTCTTT. This encodes CAWSASGRRTEAFF.

The chain uses TRBV15 and TRBJ2-3, with 11 bases that match TRBD2. The germline V gene has CDR1 LNHNV and CDR2 YYDKDF (reference sequence). This CDR3 contains 16 residues. The V gene end was trimmed by 5 bases and the J gene end by 6 bases; junction bases not matched to a gene: 10. In DNA, the CDR3 is TGTGCCACCAGCCCCTATAGCGGGGGGGCCCTGGATACGCAGTATTTT. Encoded protein: CATSPYSGGALDTQYF. The variable domain in full, completed from reference TRBV15 and TRBJ2-3, reads DAMVIQNPRYQVTQFGKPVTLSCSQTLNHNVMYWYQQKSSQAPKLLFHYYDKDFNNEADTPDNFQSRRPNTSFCFLDIRSPGLGDTAMYLCATSPYSGGALDTQYFGPGTRLTVL.

This chain uses TRBV5-6 with TRBJ2-5, with TRBD2 matching over 7 bases. Germline CDR1 reads SGHDT; CDR2 reads YYEEEE. This CDR3 has 17 amino acids. After removal of 0 bases from V and 4 bases from J, the junction contained 12 bases not matched to a gene. The CDR3 bases are TGTGCCAGCAGCTTGGCGGGGGGAAGCCTTATCGCAGAGACCCAGTACTTC. Protein: CASSLAGGSLIAETQYF.

The chain is built from TRBV5-1 and TRBJ2-7, with 7 bases fitting TRBD2. Germline V CDR1 and CDR2: SGHRS, YFSETQ. This CDR3 region has 14 residues. V shed 5 bases, J shed 3 bases, and the junction held 8 bases outside the gene matches. The CDR3 DNA is TGCGCCAGCAGTGTGGGAGGGGTCGTCTACGAGCAGTACTTC. Translation gives CASSVGGVVYEQYF.

The chain carries TRBV29-1 and TRBJ1-2; TRBD1 might be the D (6 bases). Germline V gene lookup returns CDR1 SQVTM and CDR2 ANQGSEA. Trimming left V 6 bases short and J 0 bases short, with 11 bases between. The CDR3 covers 13 residues. CDR3 sequence (DNA): TGCAGCGTCCGGGGACAAACTAACTATGGCTACACCTTC. Its protein product is CSVRGQTNYGYTF.

The rearrangement uses TRBV19 and TRBJ2-3; no clear D. CDR3 length: 12 residues. From germline, CDR1 is LNHDA and CDR2 SQIVND (reference sequence). The V gene lost 5 bases and the J gene lost 8 bases, with 11 bases spanning the gap. The CDR3 nucleotides are TGTGCCAGTAGTTCCCCCCCGGGTACGCAGTATTTT. Its protein is CASSSPPGTQYF.

The chain recombines TRBV10-1 with TRBJ2-5; perhaps TRBD1 as D (6 bases). The CDR3 consists of 13 residues. Trimming cost V 3 bases and J 5 bases, with 10 bases left between them. CDR1 WNHNN and CDR2 SYGVQD come from the germline V gene (reference sequence). CDR3 region: CASSDRGQETQYF. The CDR3 coding sequence is TGCGCCAGCAGTGACAGGGGCCAGGAGACCCAGTACTTC.

This chain joins TRBV3-1 (or the pseudogene TRBV3-2) and TRBJ1-6; D unresolved. The CDR3 runs 13 residues. V was trimmed by 1 base and J by 8 bases, leaving 6 bases between them. CDR1 and CDR2 (germline): LGHDT, YNNKEL (reference sequence). The CDR3 coding sequence is TGTGCCAGCAGCCAAGGGGCATATTCACCCCTCCACTTT. It yields the protein CASSQGAYSPLHF.

The table lists this clone with a few counts. The rearrangement joins TRBV6-5 to TRBJ1-2, with D possibly matching TRBD1 (5 bases). V was cut by 6 bases and J by 5 bases, with 16 bases left in between. Germline CDR1 is MNHEY and CDR2 is SVGAGI. This CDR3 spans 14 amino acids. CDR3 in DNA: TGTGCCAGCAGGGGCCGGGGGATCGGGTATGGCTACACCTTC. Its protein is CASRGRGIGYGYTF.

The chain couples TRBV13 to TRBJ1-6, with D perhaps TRBD1 (6 bases). The germline V gene encodes CDR1 PRHDT and CDR2 FYEKMQ (reference sequence). The V and J ends lost 5 bases and 3 bases respectively, with 17 bases between them. The CDR3 has 17 amino acids. The DNA of the CDR3 is TGTGCCAGCAGCCTCGGGGGGGGGCCCGGCTATAATTCACCCCTCCACTTT. This codes for CASSLGGGPGYNSPLHF.

The chain joins TRBV11-3 to TRBJ2-1; 7 nucleotides match TRBD1. CDR3 length: 15 amino acids. J lost 5 bases, V lost 1 base, and 5 bases had no gene match. Germline assignment: CDR1 SGHNT and CDR2 YENEEA. CDR3 sequence: CASSLGGTANNEQFF. The DNA of the CDR3 is TGTGCCAGCAGCTTAGGTGGGACAGCTAACAATGAGCAGTTCTTC.

This chain uses TRBV7-9 with TRBJ2-7, with 7 bases that match TRBD2. Germline V gives CDR1 SEHNR, CDR2 FQNEAQ (reference sequence). This CDR3 comprises 14 residues. Trimming took 7 bases from V and 2 from J; bases not matched to a gene: 8. CDR3 nucleotides: TGTGCCAGCACCACCGGTGGGGGGGCCTACGAGCAGTACTTC. This gives the protein CASTTGGGAYEQYF.

CDR3: CASSAQGLAGGPNYNEQFF. In nucleotides, the CDR3 is TGTGCCAGTAGTGCCCAGGGACTAGCGGGGGGCCCAAACTACAATGAGCAGTTCTTC. V gene TRBV19 combines with J gene TRBJ2-1; 15 bases line up with TRBD2. This CDR3 has 19 residues. V dropped 5 bases and J dropped 3; count of bases not matched to a gene: 11. The germline gives CDR1 LNHDA, CDR2 SQIVND (reference sequence).

This clone was seen just once. The chain recombines TRBV10-2 with TRBJ2-7; D is perhaps TRBD1 (5 bases). CDR3 length equals 14 residues. Trimming removed 5 bases at V and 2 bases at J, with 13 bases between. Germline-derived CDR1 and CDR2 are WSHSY and SAAADI. The CDR3 DNA is TGCGCCAGCAGTTCGCAGGGAAGTACCTACGAGCAGTACTTC. Residues: CASSSQGSTYEQYF.